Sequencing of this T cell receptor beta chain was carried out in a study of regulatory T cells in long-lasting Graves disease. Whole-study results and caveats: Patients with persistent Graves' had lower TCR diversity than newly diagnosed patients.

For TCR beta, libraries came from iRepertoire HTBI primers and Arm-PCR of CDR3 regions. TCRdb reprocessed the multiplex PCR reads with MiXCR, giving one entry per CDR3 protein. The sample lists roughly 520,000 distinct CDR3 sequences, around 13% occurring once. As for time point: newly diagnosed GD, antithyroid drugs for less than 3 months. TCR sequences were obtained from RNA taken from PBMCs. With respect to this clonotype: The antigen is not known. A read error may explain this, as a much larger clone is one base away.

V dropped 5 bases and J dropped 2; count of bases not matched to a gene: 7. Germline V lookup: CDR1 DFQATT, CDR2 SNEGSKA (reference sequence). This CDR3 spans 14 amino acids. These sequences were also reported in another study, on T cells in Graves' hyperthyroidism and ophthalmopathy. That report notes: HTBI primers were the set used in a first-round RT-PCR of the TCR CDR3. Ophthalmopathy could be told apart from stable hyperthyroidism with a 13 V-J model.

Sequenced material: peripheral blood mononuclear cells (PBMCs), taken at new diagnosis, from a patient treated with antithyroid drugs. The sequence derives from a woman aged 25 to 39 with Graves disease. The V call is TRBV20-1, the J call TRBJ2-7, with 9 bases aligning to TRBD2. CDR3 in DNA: TGCAGTGCTGTCGAGACTAGCGGTCCCTACGAGCAGTACTTC. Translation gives CSAVETSGPYEQYF.